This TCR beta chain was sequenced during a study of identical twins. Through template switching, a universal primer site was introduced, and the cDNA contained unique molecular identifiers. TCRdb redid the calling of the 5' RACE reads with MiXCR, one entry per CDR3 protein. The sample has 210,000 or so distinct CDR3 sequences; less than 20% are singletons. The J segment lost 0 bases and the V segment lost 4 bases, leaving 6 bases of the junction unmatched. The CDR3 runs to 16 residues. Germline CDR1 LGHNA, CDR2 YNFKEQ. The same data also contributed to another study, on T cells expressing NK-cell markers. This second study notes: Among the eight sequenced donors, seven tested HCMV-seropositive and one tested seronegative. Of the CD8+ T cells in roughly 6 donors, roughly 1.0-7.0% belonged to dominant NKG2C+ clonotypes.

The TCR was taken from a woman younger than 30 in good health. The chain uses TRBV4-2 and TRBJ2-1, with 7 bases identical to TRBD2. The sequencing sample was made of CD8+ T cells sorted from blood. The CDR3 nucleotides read TGTGCCAGCAGCCCGACCGGGGGGAGCTCCTACAATGAGCAGTTCTTC. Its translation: CASSPTGGSSYNEQFF.